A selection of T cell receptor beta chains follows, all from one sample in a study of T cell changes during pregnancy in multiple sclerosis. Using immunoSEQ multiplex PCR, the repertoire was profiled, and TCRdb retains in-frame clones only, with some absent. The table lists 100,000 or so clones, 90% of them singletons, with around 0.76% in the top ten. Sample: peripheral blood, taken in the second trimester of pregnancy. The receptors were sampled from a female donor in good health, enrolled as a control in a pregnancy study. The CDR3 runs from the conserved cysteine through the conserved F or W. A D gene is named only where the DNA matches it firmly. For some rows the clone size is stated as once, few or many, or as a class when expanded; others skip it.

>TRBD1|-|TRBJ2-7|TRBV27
TGTGCCAGCAGGCCCGACAGGGTCCACGAGCAGTACTTC
CASRPDRVHEQYF
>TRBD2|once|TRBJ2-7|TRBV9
TGTGCCAGCAGCGCTAGCGGGGGCCCCTACGAGCAGTACTTC
CASSASGGPYEQYF
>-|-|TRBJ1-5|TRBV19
TGTGCCAGTAGTATGTACAGGGAAGGCAATCAGCCCCAGCATTTT
CASSMYREGNQPQHF
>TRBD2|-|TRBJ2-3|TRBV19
TGTGCCAGTAGGTCTAGCGGGGGGCGCACAGATACGCAGTATTTT
CASRSSGGRTDTQYF
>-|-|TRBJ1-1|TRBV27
TGTGCCAGCAGTAGAGCGGATTACACTGAAGCTTTCTTT
CASSRADYTEAFF
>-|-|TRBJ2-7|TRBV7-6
TGTGCCAGCAGCTTAGACCGGAGGGCCGAGCAGTACTTC
CASSLDRRAEQYF
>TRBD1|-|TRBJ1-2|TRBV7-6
TGTGCCAGCAGCGCCTATCCCGTAACAGGGGCCCCTAACTATGGCTACACCTTC
CASSAYPVTGAPNYGYTF
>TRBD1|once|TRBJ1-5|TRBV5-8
TGTGCCAGCAGCTTGGACGGGACAGGGTCAAGTCAGCCCCAGCATTTT
CASSLDGTGSSQPQHF
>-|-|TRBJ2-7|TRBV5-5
TGTGCCAGCAGCCCAACAGGCCTCTATTCCTACGAGCAGTACTTC
CASSPTGLYSYEQYF
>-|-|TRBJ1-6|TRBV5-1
TGCGCCAGCAGCTGGGCAGCTTTGACAATGGTGAATTCACCCCTCCACTTT
CASSWAALTMVNSPLHF
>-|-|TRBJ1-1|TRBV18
TGTGCCAGCTCACTAACAGGTGAACGCACTGAAGCTTTCTTT
CASSLTGERTEAFF
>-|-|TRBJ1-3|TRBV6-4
TGTGCCAGCAGGGCTAGCCATGCCTCTGGAAACACCATATATTTT
CASRASHASGNTIYF
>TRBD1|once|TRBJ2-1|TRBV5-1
TGCGCCAGCAGCTGGAATCCGGGACAGGGTTACAATGAGCAGTTCTTC
CASSWNPGQGYNEQFF
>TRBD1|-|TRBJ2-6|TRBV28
TGTGCCAGCAGCTCGACAGGGGCCGGGGCCAACGTCCTGACTTTC
CASSSTGAGANVLTF
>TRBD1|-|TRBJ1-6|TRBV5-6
TGTGCCAGCAGCCAGGACAGGGGAATGGTGGGATATAATTCACCCCTCCACTTT
CASSQDRGMVGYNSPLHF
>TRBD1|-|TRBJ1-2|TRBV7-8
TGTGCCAGCAGCCCGGGGACAGGGACCCTGGGGGGCTACACCTTC
CASSPGTGTLGGYTF
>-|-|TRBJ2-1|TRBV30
TGTGCCTGGAGTCAAGACAGCTACAATGAGCAGTTCTTC
CAWSQDSYNEQFF
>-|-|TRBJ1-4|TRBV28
TGTGCCAGCATGTCAGGGTCTGCAACTAATGAAAAACTGTTTTTT
CASMSGSATNEKLFF
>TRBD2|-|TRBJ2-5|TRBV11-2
TGTGCCAGCAGCTTAGATATCTCGGCTAGCGGGACGAAAGAGACCCAGTACTTC
CASSLDISASGTKETQYF
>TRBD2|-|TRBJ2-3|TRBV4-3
TGCGCCAGCAGCCAAGGTAGCGGGAGATTGGTGGGGGCAGATACGCAGTATTTT
CASSQGSGRLVGADTQYF
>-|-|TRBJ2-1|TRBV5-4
TGTGCCAGCAGCTTGGCCGGTTCAGTCGGGACACCCAACAATGAGCAGTTCTTC
CASSLAGSVGTPNNEQFF
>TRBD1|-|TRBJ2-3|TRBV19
TGTGCCAGTAGTATCGGGACAGGGCTATTGACAGATACGCAGTATTTT
CASSIGTGLLTDTQYF
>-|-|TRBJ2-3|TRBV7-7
TGTGCCAGCAGCTTAGCGGACTTGGAGACGCAGTATTTT
CASSLADLETQYF
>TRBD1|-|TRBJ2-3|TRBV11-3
TGTGCCAGCAGCTTACTTATCCTCCCAGCTAGACAGGGGGCAGATACGCAGTATTTT
CASSLLILPARQGADTQYF
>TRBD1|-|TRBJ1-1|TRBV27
TGTGCCAGCAGTTCAAACAGGGGTATGGGTGTCACTGAAGCTTTCTTT
CASSSNRGMGVTEAFF
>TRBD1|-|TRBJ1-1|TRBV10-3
TGTGCCATCCGCCCGACAGGGGGGAACACTGAAGCTTTCTTT
CAIRPTGGNTEAFF
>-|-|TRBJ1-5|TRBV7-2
TGTGCCAGCAGCCGGCGGGCCCAAAGCAATCAGCCCCAGCATTTT
CASSRRAQSNQPQHF
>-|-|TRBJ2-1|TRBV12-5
TGTGCTAGTGGTTTCGACAGCTACAATGAGCAGTTCTTC
CASGFDSYNEQFF
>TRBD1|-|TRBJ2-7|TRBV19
TGTGCCAGTAGTATAGGACAGGGAGACTACGAGCAGTACTTC
CASSIGQGDYEQYF
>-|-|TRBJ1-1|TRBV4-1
TGCGCCAGCAGCCAAGCCCACATGAACACTGAAGCTTTCTTT
CASSQAHMNTEAFF
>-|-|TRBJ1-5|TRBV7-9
TGTGCCAGCAGCTTAGCCACCCTTAAGCAGGTCAATCAGCCCCAGCATTTT
CASSLATLKQVNQPQHF